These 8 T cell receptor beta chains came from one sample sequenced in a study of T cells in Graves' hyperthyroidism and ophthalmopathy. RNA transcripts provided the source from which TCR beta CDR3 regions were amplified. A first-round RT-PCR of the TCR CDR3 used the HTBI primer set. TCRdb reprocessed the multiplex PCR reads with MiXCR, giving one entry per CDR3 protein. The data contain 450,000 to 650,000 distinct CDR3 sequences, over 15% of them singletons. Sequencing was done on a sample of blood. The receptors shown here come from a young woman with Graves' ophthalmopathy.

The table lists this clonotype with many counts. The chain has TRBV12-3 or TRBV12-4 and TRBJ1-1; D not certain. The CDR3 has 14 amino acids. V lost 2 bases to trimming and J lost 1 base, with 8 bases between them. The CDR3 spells CASSLWRGNTEAFF. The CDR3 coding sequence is TGTGCCAGCAGTTTATGGCGTGGGAACACTGAAGCTTTCTTT.

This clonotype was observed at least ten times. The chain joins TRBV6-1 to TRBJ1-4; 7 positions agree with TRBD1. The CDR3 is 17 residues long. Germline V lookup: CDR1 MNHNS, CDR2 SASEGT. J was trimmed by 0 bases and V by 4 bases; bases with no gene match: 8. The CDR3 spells CASSGRTGYATNEKLFF. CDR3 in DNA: TGTGCCAGCAGTGGCAGGACAGGTTATGCAACTAATGAAAAACTGTTTTTT.

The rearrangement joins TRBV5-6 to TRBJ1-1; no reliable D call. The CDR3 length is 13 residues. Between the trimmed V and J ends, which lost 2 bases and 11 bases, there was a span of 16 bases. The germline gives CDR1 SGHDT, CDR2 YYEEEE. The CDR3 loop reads CASSFPSMVRAFF. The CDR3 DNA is TGTGCCAGCAGCTTCCCCAGTATGGTAAGGGCTTTCTTT.

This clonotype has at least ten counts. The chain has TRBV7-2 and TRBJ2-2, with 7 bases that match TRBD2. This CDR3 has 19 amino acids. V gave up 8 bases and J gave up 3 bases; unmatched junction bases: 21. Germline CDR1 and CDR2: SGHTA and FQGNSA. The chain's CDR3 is CASSPDSARRLADTGELFF. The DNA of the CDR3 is TGTGCCAGCTCCCCAGACTCCGCGCGGCGGCTAGCGGACACCGGGGAGCTGTTTTTT.

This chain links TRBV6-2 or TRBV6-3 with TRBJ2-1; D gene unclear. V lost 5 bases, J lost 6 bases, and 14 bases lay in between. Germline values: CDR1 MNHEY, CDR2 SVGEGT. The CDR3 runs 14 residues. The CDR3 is CASSPHATFNEQFF. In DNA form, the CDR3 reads TGTGCCAGCAGTCCCCACGCCACGTTCAATGAGCAGTTCTTC.

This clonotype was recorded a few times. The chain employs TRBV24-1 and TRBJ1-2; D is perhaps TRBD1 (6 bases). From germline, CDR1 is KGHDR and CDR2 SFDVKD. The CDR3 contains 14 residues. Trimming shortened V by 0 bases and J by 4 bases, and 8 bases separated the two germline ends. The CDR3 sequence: CATSDLGTPYGYTF. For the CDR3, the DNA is TGTGCCACCAGTGATTTGGGGACACCCTATGGCTACACCTTC.

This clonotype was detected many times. The CDR3 coding sequence is TGTGCCAGCAGCGAAACGGACAGGACCTACGAGCAGTACTTC. Residues: CASSETDRTYEQYF. The gene calls are TRBV7-9 and TRBJ2-7, with 7 bases matching TRBD1. V trimming: 5 bases; J trimming: 2 bases; junction bases outside the gene matches: 6. CDR1 is SEHNR and CDR2 is FQNEAQ in the germline V gene (reference sequence). This CDR3 is 14 amino acids long.

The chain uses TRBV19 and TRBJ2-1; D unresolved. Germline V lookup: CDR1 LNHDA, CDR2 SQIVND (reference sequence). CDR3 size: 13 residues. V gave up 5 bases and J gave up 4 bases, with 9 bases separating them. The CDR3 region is CASSHGSYNEQFF. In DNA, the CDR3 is TGTGCCAGTAGTCACGGGTCTTACAATGAGCAGTTCTTC.